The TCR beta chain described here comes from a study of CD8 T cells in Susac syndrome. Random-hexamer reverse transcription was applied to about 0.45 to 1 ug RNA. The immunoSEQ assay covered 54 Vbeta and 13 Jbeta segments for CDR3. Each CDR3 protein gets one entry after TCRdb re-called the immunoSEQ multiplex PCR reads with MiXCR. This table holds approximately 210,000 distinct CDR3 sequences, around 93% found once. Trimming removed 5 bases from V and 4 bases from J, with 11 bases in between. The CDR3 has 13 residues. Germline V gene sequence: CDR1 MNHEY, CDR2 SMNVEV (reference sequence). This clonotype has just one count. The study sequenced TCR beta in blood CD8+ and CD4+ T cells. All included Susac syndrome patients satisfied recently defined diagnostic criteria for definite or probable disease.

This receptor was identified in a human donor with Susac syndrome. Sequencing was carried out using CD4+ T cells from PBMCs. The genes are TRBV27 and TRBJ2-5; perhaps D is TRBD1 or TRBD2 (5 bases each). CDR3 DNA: TGTGCCAGCAGTCCCCGGGACGTAGAGACCCAGTACTTC. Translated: CASSPRDVETQYF.